A single sample is the source of the 25 T cell receptor beta chains below, sequenced in a study of human T cells and chemical hapten exposure. Indicated time point: patch test 3, about 24 weeks after DPC sensitization. Documented treatment: therapeutic diphenylcyclopropenone sensitization with weekly scalp DPC. MiXCR, applied by TCRdb to the RACE reads, yields one record per CDR3 protein. In the table there are 95,000 to 150,000 distinct CDR3 sequences, about 10% of which are singletons. The source was whole blood, collected in connection with sensitization to the hapten diphenylcyclopropenone (DPC). These receptors all stem from a woman in her 50s with alopecia areata. Some clones in this sample may be carry-over from other donors' samples.

This clonotype has at least ten counts. The rearrangement links TRBV20-1 to TRBJ2-7, with 9 bases aligning to TRBD2. The CDR3 runs to 13 residues. The germline CDR1 and CDR2 sequences are DFQATT and SNEGSKA (reference sequence). Trimming took 6 bases from V and 0 from J; bases not matched to a gene: 3. DNA for the CDR3: TGCAGTGCAACTAGCGGGCCCTCCTACGAGCAGTACTTC. Residues: CSATSGPSYEQYF.

The rearrangement joins TRBV6-1 to TRBJ1-1; D not resolved. Germline V gene sequence: CDR1 MNHNS, CDR2 SASEGT. V was clipped by 1 base and J by 1 base, with 7 bases between them. This CDR3 is built from 14 residues. The CDR3 is CASSEEGWNTEAFF. CDR3 in DNA: TGTGCCAGCAGTGAAGAAGGATGGAACACTGAAGCTTTCTTT.

The chain couples TRBV10-3 to TRBJ1-1, with 10 bases matching TRBD1. The CDR3 loop spans 11 amino acids. The J segment lost 6 bases and the V segment lost 8 bases, leaving 0 bases of the junction unmatched. Germline CDR1 reads ENHRY; CDR2 reads SYGVKD. DNA of the CDR3: TGTGCCATCGGACAGGGGGCTGAAGCTTTCTTT. Amino acids: CAIGQGAEAFF.

This clonotype was observed a few times. This chain joins TRBV18 and TRBJ1-4; D uncertain. Per the germline V gene, CDR1 is KGHSH and CDR2 is LQKENI. The V gene lost 1 base and the J gene lost 7 bases, with 7 bases spanning the gap. The CDR3 is made up of 13 amino acids. The CDR3 loop is CASSPLVGEKLFF. CDR3 sequence (DNA): TGTGCCAGCTCACCACTTGTCGGTGAAAAACTGTTTTTT.

In regard to this clonotype: This may stem from a read error, because a much larger clone lies one nucleotide away. The V gene is TRBV11-2, the J gene TRBJ2-1; possibly TRBD1 for D (5 bases). Looked up from germline, CDR1 is SGHAT and CDR2 is FQNNGV. Trimming left V 4 bases short and J 2 bases short, with 12 bases between. The CDR3 has 15 residues. The CDR3 sequence is CASSSTAEPYNEQFF. The CDR3 DNA is TGTGCCAGCAGCTCGACAGCAGAACCCTACAATGAGCAGTTCTTC.

The rearrangement links TRBV7-6 to TRBJ2-1, with D perhaps matching TRBD2 (5 bases). Per the germline V gene, CDR1 is SGHVS and CDR2 is FNYEAQ. The length of the CDR3 is 17 residues. V dropped 1 base and J dropped 1 base, with 14 bases sitting between them. The CDR3 DNA reads TGTGCCAGCAGCTTAGTGCCAGTTGGGAGTTCCTACAATGAGCAGTTCTTC. It yields the protein CASSLVPVGSSYNEQFF.

In this sample, this clonotype turned up a few times. The gene calls are TRBV28 and TRBJ2-5; no clear D gene. Germline CDR1 is MDHEN and CDR2 is SYDVKM. The CDR3 length is 14 residues. V gave up 4 bases and J gave up 5 bases, with 14 bases separating them. The CDR3 protein is CASSSGSLAETQYF. CDR3 nucleotides: TGTGCCAGCAGTTCGGGCTCCCTGGCGGAGACCCAGTACTTC.

Ten or more counts support this clonotype. The rearrangement uses TRBV13 and TRBJ2-7; 9 nucleotides line up with TRBD2. Germline loops: CDR1 PRHDT, CDR2 FYEKMQ (reference sequence). The CDR3 sequence is 14 residues long. The V gene end was trimmed by 4 bases and the J gene end by 4 bases; junction bases not matched to a gene: 5. The CDR3 DNA reads TGTGCCAGCAGCTCGCGGGAGGGCCCATACGAGCAGTACTTC. It specifies CASSSREGPYEQYF. The whole variable domain, remainder taken from reference TRBV13 and TRBJ2-7, is AAGVIQSPRHLIKEKRETATLKCYPIPRHDTVYWYQQGPGQDPQFLISFYEKMQSDKGSIPDRFSAQQFSDYHSELNMSSLELGDSALYFCASSSREGPYEQYFGPGTRLTVT.

The chain combines TRBV12-3 or TRBV12-4 with TRBJ2-5; possibly TRBD2 for D (6 bases). Trimming took 4 bases from V and 3 from J, leaving 9 bases between them. The length of the CDR3 is 13 residues. This chain's CDR3 is CASSCIAEETQYF. The DNA for the CDR3 is TGTGCCAGCAGTTGTATAGCGGAAGAGACCCAGTACTTC.

This clonotype has only a few counts. This chain uses TRBV4-2 with TRBJ2-5; TRBD1 matches 7 bases. The CDR3 has 16 residues. J gave up 1 base and V 0 bases, and 5 bases lay outside the gene matches. Germline-derived CDR1 and CDR2 are LGHNA and YNFKEQ. In DNA, the CDR3 is TGTGCCAGCAGCCAAGACCCCCGGACAGGCCAAGAGACCCAGTACTTC. The encoded protein is CASSQDPRTGQETQYF.

As concerns this clonotype: Its ends do not fully match the called genes, so a read error is possible. This chain links TRBV2 with TRBJ2-1, with 8 bases lining up with TRBD1. Germline V gene sequence: CDR1 SNHLY, CDR2 FYNNEI. The CDR3 totals 14 residues. CDR3 region: CASGDRTSSNEQFF. The CDR3 nucleotides read TGTGCCAGCGGGGACAGGACCTCCTCCAATGAGCAGTTCTTC.

The V and J genes are TRBV20-1 and TRBJ1-5; TRBD1 aligns across 10 bases. V lost 5 bases to trimming and J lost 7 bases; unmatched junction nucleotides: 8. The V gene's germline CDR1 is DFQATT and CDR2 SNEGSKA (reference sequence). The CDR3 covers 14 residues. The CDR3 loop is CSAQGQGSDQPQHF. CDR3 coding DNA: TGCAGTGCTCAGGGACAGGGGAGTGACCAGCCCCAGCATTTT.

This clonotype turned up a few times. J is TRBJ2-7 and V is TRBV14; D is unresolved. Germline V gives CDR1 SGHDN, CDR2 FVKESK. The length of the CDR3 is 13 residues. Trimming stripped 4 bases from V and 5 bases from J, with 12 bases between. The CDR3: CASSRRASNEQYF. In nucleotides, the CDR3 is TGTGCCAGCAGCCGAAGGGCCTCTAACGAGCAGTACTTC.

The table lists this clonotype with a few counts. V usage is TRBV12-5 and J usage is TRBJ2-7; 9 bases align to TRBD1. CDR1 and CDR2 (germline): LGHNT, FRNRAP. CDR3 length equals 13 residues. Trimming at V came to 2 bases and at J to 6 bases, leaving 2 bases not matched to a gene. CDR3 bases: TGTGCTAGTGGTTTGAAGGGACAGGGCGAGCAGTACTTC. This sequence encodes CASGLKGQGEQYF.

This clonotype was seen ten or more times. The V call is TRBV20-1, the J call TRBJ1-1, with TRBD1 matching 9 bases. CDR1 and CDR2 (germline): DFQATT, SNEGSKA (reference sequence). CDR3 size: 13 residues. The ends lost 1 base at V and 4 bases at J; junction bases unmatched: 1. The CDR3 DNA is TGCAGTGCTAGAGGGACAGGGGCCACTGAAGCTTTCTTT. Translated: CSARGTGATEAFF.

The chain employs TRBV2 and TRBJ1-1; unclear D gene. V lost 6 bases and J lost 4, with 12 bases in between. CDR1 SNHLY and CDR2 FYNNEI come from the germline V gene. The CDR3 is 13 residues long. The DNA of the CDR3 is TGTGCCAGCAGAGCCAATTTGGGCACTGAAGCTTTCTTT. Residues: CASRANLGTEAFF. The variable domain in full, with the rest retrieved from reference TRBV2 and TRBJ1-1, is EPEVTQTPSHQVTQMGQEVILRCVPISNHLYFYWYRQILGQKVEFLVSFYNNEISEKSEIFDDQFSVERPDGSNFTLKIRSTKLEDSAMYFCASRANLGTEAFFGQGTRLTVV.

In this sample, this clonotype turned up a few times. In DNA form, the CDR3 reads TGCGCTCCCCGGGTGCGCTTTAGCTCCTACAATGAGCAGTTCTTC. This codes for CAPRVRFSSYNEQFF. The V call is TRBV4-3, the J call TRBJ2-1; D remains ambiguous. CDR3 length equals 15 residues. CDR1 and CDR2 from the germline V gene are LGHNA and YSLEER.

This clonotype has a count of ten or more. V and J are TRBV12-3 or TRBV12-4 and TRBJ2-4; D is uncertain. The CDR3 runs to 12 residues. V was cut by 5 bases and J by 4 bases, with 6 bases left in between. CDR3 amino acids: CASSVQKNIQYF. CDR3 nucleotides: TGTGCCAGCAGTGTACAGAAAAACATTCAGTACTTC.

The J gene is TRBJ1-6, the V gene TRBV6-5; 7 bases line up with TRBD1. The CDR3 extends over 15 amino acids. The ends lost 7 bases at V and 10 bases at J; junction bases unmatched: 13. CDR1 and CDR2 (germline): MNHEY, SVGAGI. CDR3 amino acids: CASTLGGGGKSPLHF. The CDR3, as DNA: TGTGCCAGCACCCTAGGAGGGGGCGGTAAGTCACCCCTCCACTTT.

The CDR3 DNA reads TGTGCCAGCAGCCCAACAGGTTCGCGGCGTGATGAAAAACTGTTTTTT. This gives the protein CASSPTGSRRDEKLFF. The gene calls are TRBV7-9 and TRBJ1-4; perhaps TRBD1 as D (5 bases). The CDR3 is 16 residues long. The V gene's germline CDR1 is SEHNR and CDR2 FQNEAQ (reference sequence). Trimming pared 5 bases from V and 6 bases from J, leaving 19 bases between.

V is TRBV7-6 and J is TRBJ2-3, with D perhaps given as TRBD1 or TRBD2 (5 bases each). Trimming pared 5 bases from V and 2 bases from J, leaving 17 bases between. From germline, CDR1 is SGHVS and CDR2 FNYEAQ. This CDR3 region has 16 residues. The CDR3 sequence: CASSPQAGRLTDTQYF. CDR3 in DNA: TGTGCCAGCAGCCCCCAGGCAGGGAGACTCACAGATACGCAGTATTTT.

The V and J genes are TRBV7-2 and TRBJ1-6; D gene ambiguous. The CDR3 spans 15 residues. Germline loops: CDR1 SGHTA, CDR2 FQGNSA. Deletions cut 5 bases from V and 6 bases from J, with 14 bases between. The DNA of the CDR3 is TGTGCCAGCAGCCCCGCCCTTGGAGGTAATTCACCCCTCCACTTT. Protein sequence: CASSPALGGNSPLHF.

The V gene is TRBV29-1, the J gene TRBJ2-3; D unresolved. Trimming stripped 1 base from V and 3 bases from J, with 11 bases between. Per germline, CDR1 SQVTM and CDR2 ANQGSEA. CDR3 length: 14 residues. CDR3 sequence: CSVEGQKFTDTQYF. The CDR3 coding sequence is TGCAGCGTTGAAGGGCAGAAGTTTACAGATACGCAGTATTTT.

This chain joins TRBV14 and TRBJ2-7; tentatively, D is TRBD1 (6 bases). This CDR3 has 15 amino acids. V shed 5 bases and J shed 5 bases, with 19 bases lying between them. The germline V gene has CDR1 SGHDN and CDR2 FVKESK. The CDR3 DNA is TGTGCCAGCAGCAGAGTCCTGGGGGCGTTCGACGAGCAGTACTTC. Encoded protein: CASSRVLGAFDEQYF.

This clonotype was counted only a few times. V usage is TRBV6-1 and J usage is TRBJ1-3; D not certain. Germline V gene sequence: CDR1 MNHNS, CDR2 SASEGT. This CDR3 spans 13 amino acids. V shed 0 bases and J shed 8 bases, with 8 bases lying between them. The CDR3 nucleotides are TGTGCCAGCAGTGAAGCGTGGAGGGACACCATATATTTT. Translating it yields CASSEAWRDTIYF.